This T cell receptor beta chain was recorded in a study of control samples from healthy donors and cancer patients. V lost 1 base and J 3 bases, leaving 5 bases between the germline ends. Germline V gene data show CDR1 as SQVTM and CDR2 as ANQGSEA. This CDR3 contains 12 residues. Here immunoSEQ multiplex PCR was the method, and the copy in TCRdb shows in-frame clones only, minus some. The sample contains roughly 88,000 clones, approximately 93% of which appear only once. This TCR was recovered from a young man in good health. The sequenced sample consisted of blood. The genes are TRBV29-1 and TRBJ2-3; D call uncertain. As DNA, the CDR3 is TGCAGCGTTGAAGGAAAGACAGATACGCAGTATTTT. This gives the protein CSVEGKTDTQYF.